This TCR beta chain was identified in a study of graft-versus-host responses after intestinal transplantation. Looking at the study overall: Each recipient received anti-thymocyte globulin induction, then tacrolimus and steroids for 3 to 4 years. Notes on the study in general: Present in recipient marrow, GvH clones included some that appeared first in ileum or blood. Allografts carried high graft-versus-host to host-versus-graft clonal ratios in patients having graft-donor T cell macrochimerism.

Concerning this clone: No antigen is known for it.

TCRdb's copy holds only in-frame clones and misses some; the assay was immunoSEQ multiplex PCR. The table has about 99,000 clones, roughly 90% seen once. The CDR3 contains 14 residues. Trimming took 4 bases from V and 7 from J, leaving 17 bases between them. CDR1 and CDR2 (germline): SNHLY, FYNNEI. The source is a human donor who was the organ donor for an intestinal transplant. The sample was unstimulated CD8+ T cells sorted from spleen or lymph node cells, taken before transplant. The rearrangement joins TRBV2 to TRBJ2-7; tentatively, D is TRBD2 (5 bases). CDR3 bases: TGTGCCAGCAGTGCGGACTTTAGCCCGGGGGAGCAGTACTTC. Translated: CASSADFSPGEQYF.